This T cell receptor beta chain was found in a study of identical twins. The study, taken as a whole, reports: Shared out-of-frame alpha sequences (those common to twins) showed excess low generation probability. The study found weaker excess twin sharing in beta out-of-frame sequences. Among monozygotic twins, out-of-frame TCR alpha sharing exceeded what models predicted.

Unique molecular identifiers were present on the cDNA, and a universal primer site came from template switching. One entry per CDR3 protein, called by TCRdb with MiXCR from the 5' RACE reads. This table has fewer than 250,000 distinct CDR3 sequences, roughly 7% appearing once. V lost 2 bases to trimming and J lost 0 bases, with 14 bases between them. The germline V gene has CDR1 SGHDT and CDR2 YYEEEE. There are 16 residues in the CDR3. A few counts support this clonotype. What it binds is unknown. The same specimen was also included in a second study, on yellow fever vaccine responses in identical twins.

The sequenced material came from memory (CD45RO+) T cells sorted from blood. The TCR originated in a woman aged 18-29 years in good health. The rearrangement uses TRBV5-6 and TRBJ2-5; D is possibly TRBD1 (6 bases). CDR3 amino acids: CASSFGQSINQETQYF. CDR3 sequence (DNA): TGTGCCAGCAGCTTCGGACAGAGCATTAACCAAGAGACCCAGTACTTC.